These T cell receptor beta chains were read from a single sample in a study of cytomegalovirus exposure and HLA in healthy donors. Profiled with immunoSEQ multiplex PCR; TCRdb holds only in-frame clones, not every one. The data contain 120,000 to 150,000 clones, roughly 87% of them singletons. The sequencing sample was made of PBMCs. The receptors stem from a young man in good health and CMV-seropositive. Each CDR3 is given without its conserved first and last residue. The order of the fields is V gene, J gene, CDR3 length, CDR3 protein.

v_call: TRBV30
j_call: TRBJ2-7
cdr3_length: 11
cdr3_aa: ACSPSPSGKQY

v_call: TRBV6-5
j_call: TRBJ2-7
cdr3_length: 10
cdr3_aa: ASRAPPYEQY

v_call: TRBV7-6
j_call: TRBJ2-1
cdr3_length: 11
cdr3_aa: ASSSGLANEQF

v_call: TRBV19
j_call: TRBJ1-5
cdr3_length: 10
cdr3_aa: ASSAGDQPQH

v_call: TRBV7-9
j_call: TRBJ2-6
cdr3_length: 15
cdr3_aa: ARDGPGKSVGANVLT

v_call: TRBV6-5
j_call: TRBJ1-1
cdr3_length: 10
cdr3_aa: ASSGGFTEAF

v_call: TRBV5-1
j_call: TRBJ1-2
cdr3_length: 13
cdr3_aa: ASSPSSRRGYGYT

v_call: TRBV6-1
j_call: TRBJ1-2
cdr3_length: 11
cdr3_aa: ATRQGGNYGYT

v_call: TRBV9
j_call: TRBJ2-1
cdr3_length: 12
cdr3_aa: ASSVASASNEQF

v_call: TRBV6-6
j_call: TRBJ2-7
cdr3_length: 13
cdr3_aa: ASSPVPRSSYEQY

v_call: TRBV7-3
j_call: TRBJ2-1
cdr3_length: 13
cdr3_aa: ASSLPDRGYNEQF

v_call: TRBV7-9
j_call: TRBJ2-7
cdr3_length: 17
cdr3_aa: ASSPPRDTLIRSSYEQY

v_call: TRBV9
j_call: TRBJ1-2
cdr3_length: 12
cdr3_aa: ASSVADGLHGYT

v_call: TRBV18
j_call: TRBJ1-2
cdr3_length: 11
cdr3_aa: ASSPPVVQVPN

v_call: TRBV4-1
j_call: TRBJ1-3
cdr3_length: 15
cdr3_aa: ASSQDNAGGTGNTIY

v_call: TRBV28
j_call: TRBJ1-1
cdr3_length: 15
cdr3_aa: ASSLSTGGVSDTEAF

v_call: TRBV4-1
j_call: TRBJ2-1
cdr3_length: 15
cdr3_aa: ASSPRAGRPTEGEQF

v_call: TRBV5-4
j_call: TRBJ1-2
cdr3_length: 13
cdr3_aa: ASSAGTVELYGYT

v_call: TRBV11-3
j_call: TRBJ2-4
cdr3_length: 11
cdr3_aa: ASSLSEKNIQY

v_call: TRBV5-1
j_call: TRBJ2-3
cdr3_length: 13
cdr3_aa: ASSQGGRSTDTQY

v_call: TRBV30
j_call: TRBJ1-6
cdr3_length: 12
cdr3_aa: AWRRGEGISPLH

v_call: TRBV28
j_call: TRBJ2-7
cdr3_length: 13
cdr3_aa: ASSSPGHHSYEQY

v_call: TRBV30
j_call: TRBJ2-3
cdr3_length: 13
cdr3_aa: AWGRLAGVTDTQY

v_call: TRBV18
j_call: TRBJ1-2
cdr3_length: 13
cdr3_aa: ASSPGAETNYGYT

v_call: TRBV28
j_call: TRBJ2-3
cdr3_length: 14
cdr3_aa: ASSPRTSGGADTQY

v_call: TRBV7-6
j_call: TRBJ1-1
cdr3_length: 11
cdr3_aa: ASSRTDGQQAF

v_call: TRBV29-1
j_call: TRBJ2-2
cdr3_length: 11
cdr3_aa: SGQDGNTGELF

v_call: TRBV7-9
j_call: TRBJ1-1
cdr3_length: 10
cdr3_aa: ASSGSSPEAF

v_call: TRBV6-5
j_call: TRBJ2-1
cdr3_length: 11
cdr3_aa: ASSTTDYNEQF

v_call: TRBV4-1
j_call: TRBJ1-1
cdr3_length: 11
cdr3_aa: ASSQQTGTEAF

v_call: TRBV4-1
j_call: TRBJ2-7
cdr3_length: 14
cdr3_aa: ASSQEGQGGSYEQY

v_call: TRBV9
j_call: TRBJ2-5
cdr3_length: 14
cdr3_aa: ASSVGGLTQGETQY

v_call: TRBV11-2
j_call: TRBJ1-2
cdr3_length: 11
cdr3_aa: ASSLDRLYGYT

v_call: TRBV7-3
j_call: TRBJ2-7
cdr3_length: 12
cdr3_aa: ASSPSTGYGEQY

v_call: TRBV6-1
j_call: TRBJ1-1
cdr3_length: 11
cdr3_aa: ASSEWTTYEAF

v_call: TRBV6-5
j_call: TRBJ1-1
cdr3_length: 11
cdr3_aa: ASSKTGTGEAF

v_call: TRBV5-5
j_call: TRBJ2-4
cdr3_length: 13
cdr3_aa: ASSLAGQQGDIQY

v_call: TRBV30
j_call: TRBJ1-1
cdr3_length: 11
cdr3_aa: AWKGQGATEAF

v_call: TRBV19
j_call: TRBJ2-1
cdr3_length: 12
cdr3_aa: ASRLAGESNEQF

v_call: TRBV7-2
j_call: TRBJ2-5
cdr3_length: 12
cdr3_aa: ASSLERAGGTQY

v_call: TRBV5-1
j_call: TRBJ2-7
cdr3_length: 11
cdr3_aa: ASSYYRGHEQY

v_call: TRBV25-1
j_call: TRBJ2-7
cdr3_length: 12
cdr3_aa: ASSVALGAHEQY